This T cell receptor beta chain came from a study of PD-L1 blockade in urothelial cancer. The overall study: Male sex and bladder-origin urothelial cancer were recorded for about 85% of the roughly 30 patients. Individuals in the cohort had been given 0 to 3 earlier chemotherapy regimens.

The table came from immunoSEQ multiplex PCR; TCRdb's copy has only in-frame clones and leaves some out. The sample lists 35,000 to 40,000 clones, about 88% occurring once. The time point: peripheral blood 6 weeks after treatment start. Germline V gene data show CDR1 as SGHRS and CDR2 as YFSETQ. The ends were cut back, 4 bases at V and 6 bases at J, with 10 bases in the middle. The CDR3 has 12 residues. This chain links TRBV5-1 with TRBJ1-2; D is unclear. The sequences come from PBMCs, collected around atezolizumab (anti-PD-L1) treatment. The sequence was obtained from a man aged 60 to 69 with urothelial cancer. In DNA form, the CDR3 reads TGCGCCAGCAGCCCGCTAGACCATGGCTACACCTTC. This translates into CASSPLDHGYTF.